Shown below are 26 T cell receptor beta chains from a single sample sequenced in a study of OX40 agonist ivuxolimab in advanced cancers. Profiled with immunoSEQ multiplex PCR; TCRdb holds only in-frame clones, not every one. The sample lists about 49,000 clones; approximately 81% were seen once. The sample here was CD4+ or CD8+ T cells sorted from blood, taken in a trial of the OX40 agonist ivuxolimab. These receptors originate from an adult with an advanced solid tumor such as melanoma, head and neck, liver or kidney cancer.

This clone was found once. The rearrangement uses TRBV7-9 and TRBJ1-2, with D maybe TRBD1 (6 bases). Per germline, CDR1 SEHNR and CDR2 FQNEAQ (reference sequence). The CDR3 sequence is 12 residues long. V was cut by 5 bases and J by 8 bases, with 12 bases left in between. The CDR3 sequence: CASSAGTLGYTF. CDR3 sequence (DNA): TGTGCCAGCAGCGCCGGGACATTGGGCTACACCTTC.

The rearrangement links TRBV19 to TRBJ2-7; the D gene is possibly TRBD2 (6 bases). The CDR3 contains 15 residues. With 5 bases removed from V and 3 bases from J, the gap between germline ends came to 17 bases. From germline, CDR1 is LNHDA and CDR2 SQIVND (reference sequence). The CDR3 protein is CASSASRWGVYEQYV. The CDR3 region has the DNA TGTGCCAGTAGTGCTTCTCGGTGGGGGGTCTACGAGCAGTACGTC.

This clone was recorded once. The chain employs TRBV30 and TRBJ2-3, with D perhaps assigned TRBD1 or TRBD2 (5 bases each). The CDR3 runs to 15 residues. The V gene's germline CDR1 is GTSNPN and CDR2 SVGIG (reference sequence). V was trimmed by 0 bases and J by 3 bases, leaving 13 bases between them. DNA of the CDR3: TGTGCCTGGAGTGTAGCGAGCTGGGGGACAGATACGCAGTATTTT. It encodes CAWSVASWGTDTQYF.

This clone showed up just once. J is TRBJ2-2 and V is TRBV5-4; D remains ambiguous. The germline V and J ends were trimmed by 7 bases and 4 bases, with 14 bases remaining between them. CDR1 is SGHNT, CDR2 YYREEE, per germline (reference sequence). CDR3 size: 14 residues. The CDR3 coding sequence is TGTGCCAGCCGTTACAGAGACCCCACCGGGGAGCTGTTTTTT. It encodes CASRYRDPTGELFF.

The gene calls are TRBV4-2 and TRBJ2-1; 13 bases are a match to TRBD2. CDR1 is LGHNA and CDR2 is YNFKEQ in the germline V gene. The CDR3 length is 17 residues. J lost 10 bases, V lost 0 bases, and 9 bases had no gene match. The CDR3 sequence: CASSQDVGLAGAQEQFF. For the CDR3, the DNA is TGTGCCAGCAGCCAAGACGTCGGACTAGCGGGGGCCCAAGAGCAGTTCTTC.

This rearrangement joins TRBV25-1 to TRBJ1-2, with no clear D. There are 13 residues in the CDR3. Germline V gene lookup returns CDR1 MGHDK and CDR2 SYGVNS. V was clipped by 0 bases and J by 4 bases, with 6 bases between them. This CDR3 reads CASSEYLFYGYTF. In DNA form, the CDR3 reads TGTGCCAGCAGTGAATATCTGTTCTATGGCTACACCTTC.

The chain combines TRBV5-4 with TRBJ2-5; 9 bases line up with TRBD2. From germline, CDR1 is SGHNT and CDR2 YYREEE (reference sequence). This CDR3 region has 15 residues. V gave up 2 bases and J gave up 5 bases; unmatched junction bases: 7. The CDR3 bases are TGTGCCAGCAGCTTAATATCGAGCGGGGGGGAGACCCAGTACTTC. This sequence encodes CASSLISSGGETQYF. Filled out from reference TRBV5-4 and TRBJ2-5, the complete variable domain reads ETGVTQSPTHLIKTRGQQVTLRCSSQSGHNTVSWYQQALGQGPQFIFQYYREEENGRGNFPPRFSGLQFPNYSSELNVNALELDDSALYLCASSLISSGGETQYFGPGTRLLVL.

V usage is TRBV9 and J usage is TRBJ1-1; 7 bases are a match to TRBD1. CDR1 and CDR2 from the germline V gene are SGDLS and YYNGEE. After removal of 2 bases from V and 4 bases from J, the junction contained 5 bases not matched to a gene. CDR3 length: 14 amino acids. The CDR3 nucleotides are TGTGCCAGCAGCGTCACAGGGGTGGGCACTGAAGCTTTCTTT. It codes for CASSVTGVGTEAFF.

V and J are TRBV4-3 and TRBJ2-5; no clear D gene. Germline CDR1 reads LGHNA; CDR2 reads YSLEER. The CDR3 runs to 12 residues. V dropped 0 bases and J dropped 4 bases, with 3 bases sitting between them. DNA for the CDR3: TGCGCCAGCAGCCAAGATCGAGAGACCCAGTACTTC. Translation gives CASSQDRETQYF.

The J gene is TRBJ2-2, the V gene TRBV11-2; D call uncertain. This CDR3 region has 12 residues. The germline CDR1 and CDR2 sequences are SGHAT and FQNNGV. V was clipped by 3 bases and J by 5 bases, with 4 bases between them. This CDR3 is CASSFSTGELFF. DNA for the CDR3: TGTGCCAGCAGCTTCAGTACCGGGGAGCTGTTTTTT.

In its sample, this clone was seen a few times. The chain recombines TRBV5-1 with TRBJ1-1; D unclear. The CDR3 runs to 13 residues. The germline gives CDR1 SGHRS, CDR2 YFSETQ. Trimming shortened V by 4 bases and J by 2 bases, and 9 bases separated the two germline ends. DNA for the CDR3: TGCGCCAGCAGCACGGGAGATAACACTGAAGCTTTCTTT. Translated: CASSTGDNTEAFF.

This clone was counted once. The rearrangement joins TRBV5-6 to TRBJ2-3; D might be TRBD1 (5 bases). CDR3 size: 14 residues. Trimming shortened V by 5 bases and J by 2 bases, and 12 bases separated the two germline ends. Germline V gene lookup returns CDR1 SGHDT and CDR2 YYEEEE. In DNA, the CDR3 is TGTGCCAGCAGTCTCGACAGAAACACAGATACGCAGTATTTT. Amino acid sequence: CASSLDRNTDTQYF.

The CDR3 DNA reads TGTGCCAGCAGTCCTCATGGACAGGGAGATGGCTCTGGAAACACCATATATTTT. The encoded protein is CASSPHGQGDGSGNTIYF. The V call is TRBV28, the J call TRBJ1-3; 8 nucleotides match TRBD1. The CDR3 covers 18 residues. The trim removed 5 bases at V and 0 bases at J, leaving 12 bases unmatched. CDR1 and CDR2 from the germline V gene are MDHEN and SYDVKM.

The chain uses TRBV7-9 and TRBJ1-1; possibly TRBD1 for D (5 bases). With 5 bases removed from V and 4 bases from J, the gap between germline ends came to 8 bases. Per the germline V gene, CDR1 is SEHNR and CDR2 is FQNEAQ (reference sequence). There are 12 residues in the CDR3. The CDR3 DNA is TGTGCCAGCAGCCCCCAGGGCACTGAAGCTTTCTTT. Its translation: CASSPQGTEAFF.

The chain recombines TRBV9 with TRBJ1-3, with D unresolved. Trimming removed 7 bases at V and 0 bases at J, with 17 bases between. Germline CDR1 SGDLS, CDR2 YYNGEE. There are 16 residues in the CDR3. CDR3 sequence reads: CASGLGRRSSGNTIYF. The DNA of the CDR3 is TGTGCCAGCGGCTTAGGACGGAGGAGCTCTGGAAACACCATATATTTT.

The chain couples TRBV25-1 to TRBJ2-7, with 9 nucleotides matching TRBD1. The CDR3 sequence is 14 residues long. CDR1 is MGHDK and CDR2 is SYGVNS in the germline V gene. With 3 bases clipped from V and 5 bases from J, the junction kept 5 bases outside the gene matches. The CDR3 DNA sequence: TGTGCCAGCAGTGACGGACAGGGGTGGGACGAGCAGTACTTC. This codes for CASSDGQGWDEQYF.

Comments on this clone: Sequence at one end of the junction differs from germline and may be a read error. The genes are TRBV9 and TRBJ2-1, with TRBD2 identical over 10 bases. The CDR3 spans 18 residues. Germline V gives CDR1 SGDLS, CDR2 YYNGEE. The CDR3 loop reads CASSGESSGGAPYNGQFF. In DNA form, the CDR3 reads TGTGCCAGCAGCGGGGAATCGAGCGGGGGGGCCCCCTACAATGGGCAGTTCTTC. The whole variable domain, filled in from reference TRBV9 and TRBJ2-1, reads DSGVTQTPKHLITATGQRVTLRCSPRSGDLSVYWYQQSLDQGLQFLIQYYNGEERAKGNILERFSAQQFPDLHSELNLSSLELGDSALYFCASSGESSGGAPYNGQFFGPGTRLTVL.

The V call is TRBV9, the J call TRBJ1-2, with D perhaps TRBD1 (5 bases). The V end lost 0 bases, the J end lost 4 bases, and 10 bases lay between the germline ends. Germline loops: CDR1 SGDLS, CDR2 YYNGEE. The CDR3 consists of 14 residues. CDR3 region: CASSVAQGTYGYTF. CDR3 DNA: TGTGCCAGCAGCGTAGCTCAGGGCACCTATGGCTACACCTTC.

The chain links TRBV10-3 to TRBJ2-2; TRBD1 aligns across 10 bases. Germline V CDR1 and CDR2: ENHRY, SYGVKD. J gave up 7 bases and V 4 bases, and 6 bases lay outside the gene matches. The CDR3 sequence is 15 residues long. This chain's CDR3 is CAISGGTGVSGELFF. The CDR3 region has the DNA TGTGCCATCAGTGGGGGGACAGGGGTCAGCGGGGAGCTGTTTTTT.

This CDR3 is CASSYVQALAKNIQYF. The CDR3 bases are TGTGCCAGCAGTTACGTCCAGGCTCTAGCCAAAAACATTCAGTACTTC. The chain links TRBV6-6 to TRBJ2-4, with D uncertain. Germline values: CDR1 MNHNY, CDR2 SVGAGI (reference sequence). V shed 2 bases and J shed 0 bases, with 11 bases lying between them. The CDR3 has 16 residues.

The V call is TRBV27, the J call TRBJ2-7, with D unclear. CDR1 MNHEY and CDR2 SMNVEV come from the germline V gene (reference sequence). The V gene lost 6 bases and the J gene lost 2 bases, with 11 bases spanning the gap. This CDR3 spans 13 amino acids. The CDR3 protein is CASSHGLPYEQYF. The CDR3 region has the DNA TGTGCCAGCAGCCATGGATTACCCTACGAGCAGTACTTC.

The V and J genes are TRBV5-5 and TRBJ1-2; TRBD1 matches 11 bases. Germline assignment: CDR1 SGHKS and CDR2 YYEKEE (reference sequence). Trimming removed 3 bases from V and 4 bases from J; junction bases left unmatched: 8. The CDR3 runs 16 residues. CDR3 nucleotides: TGTGCCAGCAGCTCCGGACAGGGGGCGAAAGTCTATGGCTACACCTTC. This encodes CASSSGQGAKVYGYTF.

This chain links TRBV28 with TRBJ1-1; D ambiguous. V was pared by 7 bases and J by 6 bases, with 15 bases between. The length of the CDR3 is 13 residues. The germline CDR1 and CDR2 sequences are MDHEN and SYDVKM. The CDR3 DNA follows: TGTGCCAGCAAACCACTCCCGGGCTCTGAAGCTTTCTTT. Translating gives CASKPLPGSEAFF.

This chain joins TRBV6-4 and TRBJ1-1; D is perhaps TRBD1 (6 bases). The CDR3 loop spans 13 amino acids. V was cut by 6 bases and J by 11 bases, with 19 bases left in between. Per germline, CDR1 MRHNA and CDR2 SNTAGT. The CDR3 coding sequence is TGTGCCAGCAGCACAGGGCCCCGGGGGTTCGCTTTCTTT. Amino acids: CASSTGPRGFAFF.

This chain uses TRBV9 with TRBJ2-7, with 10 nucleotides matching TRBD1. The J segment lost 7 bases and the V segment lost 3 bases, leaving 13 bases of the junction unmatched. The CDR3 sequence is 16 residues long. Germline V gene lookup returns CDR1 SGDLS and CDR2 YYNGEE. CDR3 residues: CASSGSPGQGLREQYV. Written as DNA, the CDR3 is TGTGCCAGCAGCGGGAGCCCGGGACAGGGGCTTAGGGAGCAGTACGTC.

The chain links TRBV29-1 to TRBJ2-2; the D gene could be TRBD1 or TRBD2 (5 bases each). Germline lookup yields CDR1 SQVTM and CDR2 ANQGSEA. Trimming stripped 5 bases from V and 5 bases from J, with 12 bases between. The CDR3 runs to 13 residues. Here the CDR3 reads CSVRVGETGELFF. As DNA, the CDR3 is TGCAGCGTTCGGGTGGGGGAAACCGGGGAGCTGTTTTTT.